The rows below give T cell receptor beta chains drawn from one sample of a study of T-cell reconstitution after alpha-beta-depleted transplantation in children. TCRdb ran MiXCR on the PCR reads and lists one entry per CDR3 protein. The sample consists of roughly 100,000 distinct CDR3 sequences, 8% to 9% of them appearing once. The sample here was PBMCs from the stem cell graft donor, taken from the stem cell graft. The source is a human donor who donated a stem cell graft to a child with congenital amegakaryocytic thrombocytopenia. CDR3s include the opening cysteine and the closing phenylalanine or tryptophan. A D gene is named only where the DNA matches it firmly. Size values are once, few and many counts, or a class for expanded clones, and some rows have none.

v_call	d_call	j_call	clone_size	cdr3_aa	cdr3_nt
TRBV5-1	TRBD1	TRBJ2-7	few	CASRVDRARDEQYF	TGCGCCAGCAGGGTCGACAGGGCCCGGGACGAGCAGTACTTC
TRBV6-5	TRBD1	TRBJ2-2	many	CASSYSGTGSTGELFF	TGTGCCAGCAGTTACTCAGGGACAGGGAGCACCGGGGAGCTGTTTTTT
TRBV2	TRBD1	TRBJ2-7	many	CASTLDRAAEQYF	TGTGCCAGCACTCTGGACAGGGCAGCCGAGCAGTACTTC
TRBV5-8	-	TRBJ1-2	many	CASSLVGHASSYTF	TGTGCCAGCAGCTTGGTCGGACACGCTTCTTCCTACACCTTC
TRBV30	-	TRBJ2-3	many	CAWSVRRADTQYF	TGTGCCTGGAGTGTACGTCGCGCAGATACGCAGTATTTT
TRBV18	-	TRBJ1-1	many	CASSPGETGGNTEAFF	TGTGCCAGCTCACCCGGAGAGACGGGGGGGAACACTGAAGCTTTCTTT
TRBV20-1	-	TRBJ1-2	many	CSAIDRNYGYTF	TGCAGTGCTATAGACAGGAACTATGGCTACACCTTC
TRBV28	TRBD1	TRBJ2-7	-	CASSQLPGQGYEQYF	TGTGCCAGCAGTCAACTTCCGGGACAGGGATACGAGCAGTACTTC
TRBV28	-	TRBJ2-3	many	CASRPRPAGDTQYF	TGTGCCAGCAGACCCCGGCCCGCGGGAGATACGCAGTATTTT
TRBV12-3/TRBV12-4	-	TRBJ1-2	many	CASSSPTPGVGRGYGYTF	TGTGCCAGCAGTTCCCCTACACCCGGGGTAGGACGGGGCTATGGCTACACCTTC
TRBV28	-	TRBJ2-1	many	CASSSPYVGVSSYNEQFF	TGTGCCAGCAGTTCCCCTTACGTGGGAGTAAGCTCCTACAATGAGCAGTTCTTC
TRBV28	TRBD2	TRBJ2-7	many	CASTETSGRAYEQYF	TGTGCCAGCACCGAAACTAGCGGGAGGGCCTACGAGCAGTACTTC
TRBV5-8	-	TRBJ2-7	many	CASSLAIYEQYF	TGTGCCAGCAGCTTGGCTATATACGAGCAGTACTTC
TRBV27	TRBD1	TRBJ2-1	many	CASSRLYGTGGDEQFF	TGTGCCAGCAGCCGACTGTACGGGACAGGGGGTGATGAGCAGTTCTTC
TRBV25-1	-	TRBJ2-5	many	CASRFGRWETQYF	TGTGCCAGCCGATTCGGACGGTGGGAGACCCAGTACTTC
TRBV20-1	-	TRBJ1-6	-	CSARDGSYNSPLHF	TGCAGTGCCCGGGACGGCTCCTATAATTCACCCCTCCACTTT
TRBV3-1	-	TRBJ1-4	-	CASSPRRTFNEKLFF	TGTGCCAGCAGCCCCCGTCGGACGTTCAATGAAAAACTGTTTTTT
TRBV27	TRBD2	TRBJ2-3	many	CASSGRAGGTDTQYF	TGTGCCAGTAGCGGGAGGGCCGGGGGCACAGATACGCAGTATTTT
TRBV19	-	TRBJ1-1	many	CASSIDRGEAFF	TGTGCCAGTAGTATAGATCGGGGTGAAGCTTTCTTT
TRBV10-1	TRBD2	TRBJ2-1	many	CASSEGRTSVNEQFF	TGCGCCAGCAGTGAGGGCCGGACTAGCGTGAATGAGCAGTTCTTC
TRBV7-9	-	TRBJ2-5	-	CASSFLGHWPQETQYF	TGTGCCAGCAGCTTTTTGGGACACTGGCCTCAAGAGACCCAGTACTTC
TRBV6-1	-	TRBJ2-2	few	CASSQTRGPPGELFF	TGTGCCAGCAGCCAGACGAGGGGTCCGCCCGGGGAGCTGTTTTTT
TRBV4-3	-	TRBJ1-2	many	CASSQVGSAGYGYTF	TGCGCCAGCAGCCAAGTGGGCTCCGCGGGCTATGGCTACACCTTC
TRBV12-3/TRBV12-4	-	TRBJ1-2	many	CASSQTHFMTANYGYTF	TGTGCCAGCAGTCAGACCCATTTCATGACAGCAAACTATGGCTACACCTTC
TRBV6-5	-	TRBJ1-2	many	CASRSNYGYTF	TGTGCCAGCCGATCTAACTATGGCTACACCTTC
TRBV5-5	TRBD1	TRBJ2-5	many	CASSNRGQYQETQYF	TGTGCCAGCAGCAACAGGGGGCAATACCAAGAGACCCAGTACTTC
TRBV28	-	TRBJ2-5	many	CASSPGGYQETQYF	TGTGCCAGCAGCCCCGGGGGATACCAAGAGACCCAGTACTTC
TRBV12-3/TRBV12-4	-	TRBJ2-3	many	CASSSSTDTQYF	TGTGCCAGCAGCTCGAGCACAGATACGCAGTATTTT
TRBV5-7	-	TRBJ2-7	-	CAMSFGLNYEQYF	TGTGCCATGAGCTTTGGGCTCAACTACGAGCAGTACTTC
TRBV5-1	TRBD1	TRBJ2-2	many	CASRPGTVNTGELFF	TGCGCCAGTCGCCCCGGGACAGTCAACACCGGGGAGCTGTTTTTT
TRBV4-1	TRBD1	TRBJ2-7	many	CASSLPGQPFYEQYF	TGCGCCAGCAGCCTACCGGGACAGCCGTTCTACGAGCAGTACTTC
TRBV29-1	-	TRBJ2-5	many	CSVAWGAFQETQYF	TGCAGCGTTGCATGGGGGGCTTTCCAAGAGACCCAGTACTTC
TRBV5-6	-	TRBJ2-7	many	CASSYIFSSYEQYF	TGTGCCAGCAGCTATATCTTCAGCTCCTACGAGCAGTACTTC
TRBV5-1	-	TRBJ2-5	many	CASSSTGRETQYF	TGCGCCAGCAGCTCAACAGGGAGGGAGACCCAGTACTTC
TRBV18	-	TRBJ2-5	many	CASSPSSGRETQYF	TGTGCCAGCTCACCATCATCAGGGCGGGAGACCCAGTACTTC
TRBV20-1	TRBD2	TRBJ2-5	many	CSAPTSGIQETQYF	TGCAGTGCTCCGACTAGCGGTATCCAAGAGACCCAGTACTTC
TRBV7-2	-	TRBJ2-1	many	CASTASSSYNEQFF	TGTGCCAGCACGGCTTCTAGCTCCTACAATGAGCAGTTCTTC
TRBV12-3/TRBV12-4	-	TRBJ2-2	many	CASSLPGTNTGELFF	TGTGCCAGCAGTTTGCCGGGGACCAACACCGGGGAGCTGTTTTTT
TRBV24-1	TRBD2	TRBJ2-5	few	CATSDMDVRGQETQYF	TGTGCCACCAGTGATATGGACGTGCGGGGGCAAGAGACCCAGTACTTC
TRBV12-3/TRBV12-4	-	TRBJ2-2	many	CASSPPRGGGNTGELFF	TGTGCCAGCAGTCCGCCTAGGGGAGGGGGAAACACCGGGGAGCTGTTTTTT
TRBV20-1	TRBD2	TRBJ2-7	few	CSAQPLAVSSYEQYF	TGCAGTGCTCAGCCACTAGCGGTTAGCTCCTACGAGCAGTACTTC
TRBV2	-	TRBJ1-5	many	CASSHLRRRSNQPQHF	TGTGCCAGCAGCCATTTGCGCCGACGAAGCAATCAGCCCCAGCATTTT
TRBV30	-	TRBJ1-4	-	CAWSPLTENNEKLFF	TGTGCCTGGAGTCCCCTGACAGAAAATAATGAAAAACTGTTTTTT
TRBV11-2	-	TRBJ1-6	-	CASSLESIVSPLHF	TGTGCCAGCAGCTTAGAATCTATAGTTTCACCCCTCCACTTT
TRBV12-3/TRBV12-4	-	TRBJ1-1	many	CASRQGVNTEAFF	TGTGCCAGCAGACAGGGAGTAAACACTGAAGCTTTCTTT
TRBV4-3	TRBD1	TRBJ2-5	many	CASSPTGGYETQYF	TGCGCCAGCAGCCCGACAGGGGGTTACGAGACCCAGTACTTC
TRBV5-1	-	TRBJ1-1	many	CASSHGQNTEAFF	TGCGCCAGCAGCCATGGACAGAACACTGAAGCTTTCTTT
TRBV28	TRBD1	TRBJ1-5	many	CAERGGGNQPQHF	TGTGCCGAAAGAGGGGGCGGCAATCAGCCCCAGCATTTT